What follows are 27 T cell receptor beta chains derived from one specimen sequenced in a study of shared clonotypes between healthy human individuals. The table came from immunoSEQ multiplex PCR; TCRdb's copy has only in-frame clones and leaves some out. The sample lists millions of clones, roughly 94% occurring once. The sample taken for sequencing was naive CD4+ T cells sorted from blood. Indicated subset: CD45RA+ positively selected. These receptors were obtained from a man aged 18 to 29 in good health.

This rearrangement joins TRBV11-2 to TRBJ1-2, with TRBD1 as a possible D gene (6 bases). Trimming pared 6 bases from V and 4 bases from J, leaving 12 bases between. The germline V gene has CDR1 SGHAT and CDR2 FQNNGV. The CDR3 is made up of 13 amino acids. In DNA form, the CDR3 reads TGTGCCAGCAGTCCACAGGGACCCTATGGCTACACCTTC. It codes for CASSPQGPYGYTF.

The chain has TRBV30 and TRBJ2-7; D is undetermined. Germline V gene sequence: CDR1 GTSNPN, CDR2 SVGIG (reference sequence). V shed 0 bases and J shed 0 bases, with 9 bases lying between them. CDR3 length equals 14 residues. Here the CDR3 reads CAWSVGVLSYEQYF. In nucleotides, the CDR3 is TGTGCCTGGAGTGTGGGTGTCCTCTCCTACGAGCAGTACTTC.

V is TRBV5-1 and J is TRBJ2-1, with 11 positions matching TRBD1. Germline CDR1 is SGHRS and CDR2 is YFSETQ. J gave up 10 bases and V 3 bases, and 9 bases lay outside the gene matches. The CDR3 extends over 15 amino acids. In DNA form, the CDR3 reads TGCGCCAGCAGCTCTCCGGGACAGGGGGGTGGAGAGCAGTTCTTC. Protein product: CASSSPGQGGGEQFF.

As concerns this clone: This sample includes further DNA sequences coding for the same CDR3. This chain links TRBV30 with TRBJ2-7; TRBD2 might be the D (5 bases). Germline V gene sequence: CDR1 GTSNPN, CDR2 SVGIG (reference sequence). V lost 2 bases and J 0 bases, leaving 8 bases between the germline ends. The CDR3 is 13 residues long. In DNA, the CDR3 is TGTGCCTGGAGTCGTGGGAGCTCCTACGAGCAGTACTTC. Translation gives CAWSRGSSYEQYF.

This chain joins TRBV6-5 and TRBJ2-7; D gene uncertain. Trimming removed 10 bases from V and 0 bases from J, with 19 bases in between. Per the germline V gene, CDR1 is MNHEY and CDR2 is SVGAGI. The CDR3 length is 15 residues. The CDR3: CATLLTHLNSYEQYF. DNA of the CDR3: TGTGCCACACTTTTAACCCACTTGAACTCCTACGAGCAGTACTTC.

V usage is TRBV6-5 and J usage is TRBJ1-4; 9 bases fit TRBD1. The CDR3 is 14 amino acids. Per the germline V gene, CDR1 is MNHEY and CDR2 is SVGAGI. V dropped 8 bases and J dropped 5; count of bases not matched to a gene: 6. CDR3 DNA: TGTGCCAGCGGCGAGACAGGGGGAAATGAAAAACTGTTTTTT. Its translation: CASGETGGNEKLFF.

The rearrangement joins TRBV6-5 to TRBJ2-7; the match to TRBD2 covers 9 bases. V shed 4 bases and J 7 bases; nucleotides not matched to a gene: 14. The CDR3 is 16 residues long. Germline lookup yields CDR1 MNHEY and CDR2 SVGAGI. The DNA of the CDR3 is TGTGCCAGCAGTTCCGTAACCCGGGGACTAGCCCGGGAGCAGTACTTC. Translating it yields CASSSVTRGLAREQYF.

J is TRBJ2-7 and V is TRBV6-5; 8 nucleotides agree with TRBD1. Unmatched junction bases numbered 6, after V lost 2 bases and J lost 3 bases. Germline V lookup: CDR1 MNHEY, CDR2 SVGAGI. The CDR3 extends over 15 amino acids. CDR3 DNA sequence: TGTGCCAGCAGTTACACTACGGACAGGGTCTACGAGCAGTACTTC. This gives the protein CASSYTTDRVYEQYF.

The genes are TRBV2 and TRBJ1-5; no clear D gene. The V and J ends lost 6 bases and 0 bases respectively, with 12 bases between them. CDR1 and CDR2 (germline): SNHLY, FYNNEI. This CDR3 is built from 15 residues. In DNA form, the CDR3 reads TGTGCCAGCAGGTTTACCGACACTAGCAATCAGCCCCAGCATTTT. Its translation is CASRFTDTSNQPQHF. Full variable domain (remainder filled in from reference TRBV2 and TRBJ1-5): EPEVTQTPSHQVTQMGQEVILRCVPISNHLYFYWYRQILGQKVEFLVSFYNNEISEKSEIFDDQFSVERPDGSNFTLKIRSTKLEDSAMYFCASRFTDTSNQPQHFGDGTRLSIL.

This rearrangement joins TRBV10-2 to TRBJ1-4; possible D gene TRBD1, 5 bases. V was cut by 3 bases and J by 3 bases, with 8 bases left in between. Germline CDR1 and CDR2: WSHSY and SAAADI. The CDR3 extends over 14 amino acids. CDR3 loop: CASSDREANEKLFF. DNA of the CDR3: TGCGCCAGCAGTGACAGGGAGGCTAATGAAAAACTGTTTTTT.

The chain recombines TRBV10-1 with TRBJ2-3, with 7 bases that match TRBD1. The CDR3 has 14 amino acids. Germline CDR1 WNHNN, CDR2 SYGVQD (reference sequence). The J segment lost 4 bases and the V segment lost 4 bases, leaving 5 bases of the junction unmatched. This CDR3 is CASSAGTAADTQYF. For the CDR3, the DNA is TGCGCCAGCAGTGCCGGGACAGCCGCAGATACGCAGTATTTT.

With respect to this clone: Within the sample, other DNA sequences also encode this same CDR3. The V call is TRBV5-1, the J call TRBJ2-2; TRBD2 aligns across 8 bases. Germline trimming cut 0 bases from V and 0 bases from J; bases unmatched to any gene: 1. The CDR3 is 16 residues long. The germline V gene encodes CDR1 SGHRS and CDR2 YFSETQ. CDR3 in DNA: TGCGCCAGCAGCTTGGAACTAGCGGCGAACACCGGGGAGCTGTTTTTT. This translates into CASSLELAANTGELFF.

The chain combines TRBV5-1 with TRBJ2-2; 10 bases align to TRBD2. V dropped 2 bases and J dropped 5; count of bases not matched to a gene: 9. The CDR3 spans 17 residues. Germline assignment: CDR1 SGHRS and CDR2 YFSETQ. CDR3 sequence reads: CASSFPLAGDITGELFF. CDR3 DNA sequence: TGCGCCAGCAGCTTTCCCCTAGCGGGAGATATAACCGGGGAGCTGTTTTTT.

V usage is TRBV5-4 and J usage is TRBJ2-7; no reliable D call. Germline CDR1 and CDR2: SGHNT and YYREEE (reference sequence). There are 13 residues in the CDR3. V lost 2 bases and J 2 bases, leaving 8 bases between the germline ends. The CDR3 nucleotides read TGTGCCAGCAGCTTTGACGGCCCCTACGAGCAGTACTTC. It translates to CASSFDGPYEQYF.

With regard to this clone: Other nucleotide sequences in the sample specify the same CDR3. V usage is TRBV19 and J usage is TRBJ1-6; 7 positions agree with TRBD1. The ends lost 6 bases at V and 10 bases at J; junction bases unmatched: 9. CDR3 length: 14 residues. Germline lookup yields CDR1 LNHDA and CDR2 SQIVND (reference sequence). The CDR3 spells CASSSDRGQSPLHF. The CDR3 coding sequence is TGTGCCAGTAGCTCCGATAGGGGGCAGTCACCCCTCCACTTT. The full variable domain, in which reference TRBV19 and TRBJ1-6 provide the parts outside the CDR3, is DGGITQSPKYLFRKEGQNVTLSCEQNLNHDAMYWYRQDPGQGLRLIYYSQIVNDFQKGDIAEGYSVSREKKESFPLTVTSAQKNPTAFYLCASSSDRGQSPLHFGNGTRLTVT.

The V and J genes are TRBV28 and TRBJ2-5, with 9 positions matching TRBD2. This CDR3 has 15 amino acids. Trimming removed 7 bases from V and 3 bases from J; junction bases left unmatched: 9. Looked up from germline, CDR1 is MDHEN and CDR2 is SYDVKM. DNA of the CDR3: TGTGCCAGCACGTCCGGCGGGGGGGCTGAAGAGACCCAGTACTTC. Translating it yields CASTSGGGAEETQYF.

Written as DNA, the CDR3 is TGCGCCAGCAGCTTGGCCACGACAGGACTTGAAGCTTTCTTT. Its protein is CASSLATTGLEAFF. The rearrangement links TRBV5-1 to TRBJ1-1, with D possibly TRBD1 on 6 matching bases. Trimming left V 0 bases short and J 7 bases short, with 13 bases between. This CDR3 comprises 14 residues. CDR1 and CDR2 (germline): SGHRS, YFSETQ.

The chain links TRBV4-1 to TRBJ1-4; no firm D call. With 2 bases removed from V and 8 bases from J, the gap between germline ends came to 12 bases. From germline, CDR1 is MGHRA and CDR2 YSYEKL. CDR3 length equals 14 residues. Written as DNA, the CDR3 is TGCGCCAGCAGCCAACAGCCTTTGGGAGAAAAACTGTTTTTT. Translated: CASSQQPLGEKLFF.

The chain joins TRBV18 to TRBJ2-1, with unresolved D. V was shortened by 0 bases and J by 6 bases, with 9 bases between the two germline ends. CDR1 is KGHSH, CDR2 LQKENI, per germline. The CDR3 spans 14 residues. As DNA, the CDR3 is TGTGCCAGCTCACCACCTGAACGGATCAATGAGCAGTTCTTC. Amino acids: CASSPPERINEQFF.

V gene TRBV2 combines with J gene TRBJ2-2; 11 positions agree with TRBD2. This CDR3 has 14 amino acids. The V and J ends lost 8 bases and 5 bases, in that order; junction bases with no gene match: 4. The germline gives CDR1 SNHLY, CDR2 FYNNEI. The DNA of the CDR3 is TGTGCCAGCGGCCTAGCGGGGGGTACCGGGGAGCTGTTTTTT. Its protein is CASGLAGGTGELFF.

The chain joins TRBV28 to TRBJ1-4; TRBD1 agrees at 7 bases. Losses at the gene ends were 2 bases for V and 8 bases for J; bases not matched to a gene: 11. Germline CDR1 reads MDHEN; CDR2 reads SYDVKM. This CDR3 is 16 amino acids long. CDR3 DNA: TGTGCCAGCAGTTTACCCGGGACAGTAATAGGGGAAAAACTGTTTTTT. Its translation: CASSLPGTVIGEKLFF.

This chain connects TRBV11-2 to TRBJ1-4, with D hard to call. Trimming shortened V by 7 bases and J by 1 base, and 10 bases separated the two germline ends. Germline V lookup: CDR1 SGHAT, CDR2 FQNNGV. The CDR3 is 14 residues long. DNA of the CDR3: TGTGCCAGCACCCCCCAGATAACTAATGAAAAACTGTTTTTT. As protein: CASTPQITNEKLFF. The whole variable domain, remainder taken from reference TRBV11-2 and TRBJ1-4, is EAGVAQSPRYKIIEKRQSVAFWCNPISGHATLYWYQQILGQGPKLLIQFQNNGVVDDSQLPKDRFSAERLKGVDSTLKIQPAKLEDSAVYLCASTPQITNEKLFFGSGTQLSVL.

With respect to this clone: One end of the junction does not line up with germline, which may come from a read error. The CDR3 region has the DNA TGTGCTAGCAGCTCCAGTGGATTTGCAGGCACAGATACGCAGTATTTT. Translation: CASSSSGFAGTDTQYF. The V gene is TRBV7-7, the J gene TRBJ2-3, with D hard to call. This CDR3 contains 16 residues. Germline CDR1 and CDR2: SSHAT and FNYEAQ (reference sequence).

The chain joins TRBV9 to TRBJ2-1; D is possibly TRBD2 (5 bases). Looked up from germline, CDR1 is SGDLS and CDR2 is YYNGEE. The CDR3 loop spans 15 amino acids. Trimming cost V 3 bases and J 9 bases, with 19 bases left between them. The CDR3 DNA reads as TGTGCCAGCAGCGGAAAGGGTCAGCGGTGGGGTGAGCAGTTCTTC. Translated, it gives CASSGKGQRWGEQFF.

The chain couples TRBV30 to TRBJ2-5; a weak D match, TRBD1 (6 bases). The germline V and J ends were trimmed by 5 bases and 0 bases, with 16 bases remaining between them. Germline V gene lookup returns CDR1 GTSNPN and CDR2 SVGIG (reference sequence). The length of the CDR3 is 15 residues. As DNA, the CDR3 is TGTGCCTGGGGACCTGGACAGAATAACCAAGAGACCCAGTACTTC. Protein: CAWGPGQNNQETQYF.

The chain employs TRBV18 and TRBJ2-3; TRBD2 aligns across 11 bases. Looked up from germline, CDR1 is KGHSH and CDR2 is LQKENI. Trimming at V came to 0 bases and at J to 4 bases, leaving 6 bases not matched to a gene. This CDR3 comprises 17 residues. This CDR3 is CASSPPSGGASPDTQYF. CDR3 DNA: TGTGCCAGCTCACCACCTAGCGGGGGGGCCAGTCCAGATACGCAGTATTTT.

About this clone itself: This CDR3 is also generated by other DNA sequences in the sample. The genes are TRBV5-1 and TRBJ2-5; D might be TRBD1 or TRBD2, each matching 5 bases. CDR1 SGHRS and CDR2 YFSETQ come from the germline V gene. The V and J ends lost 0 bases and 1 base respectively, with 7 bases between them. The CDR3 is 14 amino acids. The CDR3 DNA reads TGCGCCAGCAGCTTGGCTGGGGGCCAAGAGACCCAGTACTTC. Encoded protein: CASSLAGGQETQYF.